Listed below are T cell receptor beta chains from one sample, sequenced in a study of cytomegalovirus exposure and HLA in healthy donors. Repertoires were generated with immunoSEQ multiplex PCR, while TCRdb's copy carries only in-frame clones and drops some. The sample shows a few hundred thousand clones, roughly 88% of them seen only once. Sequenced input: PBMCs. The origin of the receptors is a young woman in good health and CMV-seronegative. CDR3s include the opening cysteine and the closing phenylalanine or tryptophan. Clone size appears in some rows only: once, few, many, or a class for an expanded clone.

J: TRBJ1-2
size: NA
length: 13
V: TRBV6-1
CDR3: CASSETEGRSYTF

J: TRBJ2-7
size: NA
length: 14
V: TRBV6-1
CDR3: CASSELTGSYEQYF

J: TRBJ2-3
size: NA
length: 16
V: TRBV5-1
CDR3: CASSPSGQGASDTQYF

J: TRBJ1-4
size: NA
length: 19
V: TRBV4-1
CDR3: CASSQKGGRGRATNEKLFF

J: TRBJ2-7
size: NA
length: 13
V: TRBV4-1
CDR3: CASSLAGAYEQYF

J: TRBJ2-5
size: NA
length: 16
V: TRBV9
CDR3: CASSVDPPGDQETQYF

J: TRBJ1-5
size: NA
length: 15
V: TRBV7-2
CDR3: CASSVGGGGNQPQHF

J: TRBJ2-1
size: NA
length: 13
V: TRBV28
CDR3: CANSGSWSNEQFF

J: TRBJ2-3
size: NA
length: 16
V: TRBV28
CDR3: CASSSPTSGRSDTQYF

J: TRBJ2-1
size: NA
length: 15
V: TRBV7-7
CDR3: CASSLGLAGGDEQFF

J: TRBJ2-7
size: NA
length: 12
V: TRBV5-6
CDR3: CASSLVANEQYF

J: TRBJ2-1
size: NA
length: 14
V: TRBV6-5
CDR3: CASSSGLVWNEQFF

J: TRBJ1-1
size: NA
length: 13
V: TRBV29-1
CDR3: CSVEGAEGTEAFF

J: TRBJ2-1
size: NA
length: 15
V: TRBV10-3
CDR3: CAISERTSGNNEQFF

J: TRBJ1-2
size: NA
length: 12
V: TRBV5-1
CDR3: CASSPMGSGYTF

J: TRBJ2-2
size: NA
length: 15
V: TRBV6-6
CDR3: CASSFTSGSAGELFF

J: TRBJ1-5
size: NA
length: 15
V: TRBV18
CDR3: CASSPGQGANQPQHF

J: TRBJ2-1
size: NA
length: 13
V: TRBV27
CDR3: CASSPGQGREQFF

J: TRBJ1-5
size: many
length: 14
V: TRBV28
CDR3: CASRPGQGIQPQHF

J: TRBJ2-1
size: NA
length: 12
V: TRBV5-6
CDR3: CASSLGGQGKFF

J: TRBJ2-2
size: once
length: 18
V: TRBV28
CDR3: CASRPIGLAGARTGELFF

J: TRBJ2-6
size: NA
length: 16
V: TRBV6-4
CDR3: CASSGTSGSGANVLTF

J: TRBJ2-5
size: NA
length: 12
V: TRBV9
CDR3: CASSATGGTQYF

J: TRBJ2-3
size: NA
length: 15
V: TRBV5-1
CDR3: CASSPEEGRTDTQYF

J: TRBJ1-1
size: once
length: 14
V: TRBV27
CDR3: CASSSRWGDTEAFF

J: TRBJ2-7
size: NA
length: 13
V: TRBV5-6
CDR3: CASSSRDRYEQYF

J: TRBJ2-2
size: few
length: 13
V: TRBV2
CDR3: CARRQGYTGELFF

J: TRBJ1-5
size: NA
length: 15
V: TRBV5-1
CDR3: CASSLTGYSNQPQHF

J: TRBJ2-1
size: NA
length: 13
V: TRBV13
CDR3: CASSLGQNNEQFF

J: TRBJ2-7
size: NA
length: 13
V: TRBV7-2
CDR3: CASSLELLREQYF

J: TRBJ1-1
size: NA
length: 13
V: TRBV19
CDR3: CASKRGPNTEAFF

J: TRBJ1-1
size: NA
length: 14
V: TRBV5-4
CDR3: CASEIQGVNTEAFF

J: TRBJ1-5
size: NA
length: 14
V: TRBV7-2
CDR3: CASSYLSRNQPQHF

J: TRBJ1-4
size: NA
length: 15
V: TRBV5-5
CDR3: CASSLDVVHLEKLFF

J: TRBJ2-7
size: NA
length: 14
V: TRBV4-1
CDR3: CASSQGVQTYEQYF

J: TRBJ2-5
size: NA
length: 15
V: TRBV5-4
CDR3: CASSLDSGGYGTQYF

J: TRBJ2-3
size: NA
length: 16
V: TRBV5-1
CDR3: CASSLEAGGPADTQYF

J: TRBJ2-7
size: NA
length: 14
V: TRBV7-3
CDR3: CASSVGTGTSEQYF

J: TRBJ2-1
size: NA
length: 13
V: TRBV6-5
CDR3: CASRGDYYNEQFF

J: TRBJ2-7
size: NA
length: 14
V: TRBV9
CDR3: CASSEEGTAYEQYF

J: TRBJ1-2
size: NA
length: 14
V: TRBV30
CDR3: CAWSPGQGEGGYTF

J: TRBJ1-2
size: NA
length: 14
V: TRBV6-6
CDR3: CASRITGAGYGYTF

J: TRBJ1-1
size: NA
length: 14
V: TRBV28
CDR3: CASSSEDRTSEAFF

J: TRBJ2-3
size: once
length: 15
V: TRBV13
CDR3: CASSLGGRAGDTQYF

J: TRBJ1-2
size: NA
length: 14
V: TRBV4-1
CDR3: CASSQSTGPVGYTF

J: TRBJ2-1
size: NA
length: 16
V: TRBV7-2
CDR3: CASSPRWLAGPNEQFF

J: TRBJ2-2
size: NA
length: 15
V: TRBV6-5
CDR3: CASSSPGQEERELFF

J: TRBJ2-5
size: NA
length: 12
V: TRBV6-1
CDR3: CASSDRGETQYF

J: TRBJ1-1
size: NA
length: 15
V: TRBV11-2
CDR3: CASSRMGVWKAEAFF

J: TRBJ1-1
size: few
length: 12
V: TRBV2
CDR3: CASIREDTEAFF

J: TRBJ2-3
size: NA
length: 15
V: TRBV5-4
CDR3: CASSLSGGSIDTQYF

J: TRBJ2-3
size: NA
length: 14
V: TRBV10-3
CDR3: CAISETSYTDTQYF

J: TRBJ1-2
size: NA
length: 16
V: TRBV15
CDR3: CATSRDEWGANYGYTF

J: TRBJ1-1
size: once
length: 15
V: TRBV9
CDR3: CASTPRGGQNTEAFF

J: TRBJ2-7
size: NA
length: 13
V: TRBV27
CDR3: CASSLRGSYEQYF

J: TRBJ2-1
size: once
length: 15
V: TRBV19
CDR3: CASSVVSGGYNEQFF

J: TRBJ1-1
size: NA
length: 13
V: TRBV11-2
CDR3: CASSLDRDTEAFF

J: TRBJ1-1
size: NA
length: 16
V: TRBV19
CDR3: CASSIGFIQGGTEAFF

J: TRBJ2-1
size: NA
length: 15
V: TRBV25-1
CDR3: CASNPGRGTINEQFF

J: TRBJ1-2
size: NA
length: 14
V: TRBV28
CDR3: CASSSTGGGYGYTF